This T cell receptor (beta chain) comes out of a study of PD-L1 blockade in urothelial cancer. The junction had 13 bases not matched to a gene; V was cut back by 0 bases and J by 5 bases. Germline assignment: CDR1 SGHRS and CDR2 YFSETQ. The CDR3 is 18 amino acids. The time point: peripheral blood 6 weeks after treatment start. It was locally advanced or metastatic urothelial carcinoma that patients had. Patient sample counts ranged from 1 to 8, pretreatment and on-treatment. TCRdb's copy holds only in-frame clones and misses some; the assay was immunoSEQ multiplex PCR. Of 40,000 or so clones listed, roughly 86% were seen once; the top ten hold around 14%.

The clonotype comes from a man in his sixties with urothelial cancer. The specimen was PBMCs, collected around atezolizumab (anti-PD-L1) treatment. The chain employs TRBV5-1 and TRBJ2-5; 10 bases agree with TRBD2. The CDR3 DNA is TGCGCCAGCAGCTTGGCTGAGTCTCGAGCGGGAGGGCCGGAGACCCAGTACTTC. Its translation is CASSLAESRAGGPETQYF.